This T cell receptor beta chain stems from a study of radiotherapy plus CTLA-4 blockade in lung cancer. Study results and limitations: Reportedly, early blood T cell clone dynamics best predicted response, with interferon-beta.

Here immunoSEQ multiplex PCR was the method, and the copy in TCRdb shows in-frame clones only, minus some. Of 81,000 or so clones in the sample, around 86% were seen once. The CDR3 spans 16 residues. In germline, CDR1 is SGHRS, CDR2 YFSETQ. V was trimmed by 1 base and J by 7 bases, leaving 15 bases between them. Note on this clone: Its antigen is undetermined.

The chain carries TRBV5-1 and TRBJ1-6; no clear D. The material sequenced was peripheral blood, taken from a patient treated with radiotherapy plus ipilimumab. This sequence originates from a human donor with non-small cell lung cancer that progressed on radiotherapy plus ipilimumab. DNA of the CDR3: TGCGCCAGCAGCTTGTCAACGACGCCCTCGAATTCACCCCTCCACTTT. Translating gives CASSLSTTPSNSPLHF. The variable domain in full, completed from reference TRBV5-1 and TRBJ1-6, reads KAGVTQTPRYLIKTRGQQVTLSCSPISGHRSVSWYQQTPGQGLQFLFEYFSETQRNKGNFPGRFSGRQFSNSRSEMNVSTLELGDSALYLCASSLSTTPSNSPLHFGNGTRLTVT.